The 29 T cell receptor beta chains below come from one sample, sequenced in a study of cytomegalovirus exposure and HLA in healthy donors. PCR was performed using 60 Vbeta and 13 Jbeta primers. This table comes from immunoSEQ multiplex PCR, and its TCRdb copy is limited to in-frame clones, with some not included. The sample includes 80,000 to 100,000 clones, 80% to 85% of them seen just once. The sequencing sample was made of PBMCs. Receptors were obtained from a man aged 40-50 years in good health and CMV-seronegative.

The V and J genes are TRBV5-1 and TRBJ2-1; D not resolved. Trimming took 0 bases from V and 6 from J, leaving 10 bases between them. The CDR3 consists of 14 residues. Per the germline V gene, CDR1 is SGHRS and CDR2 is YFSETQ. The CDR3 region is CASSLDAVANEQFF. In nucleotides, the CDR3 is TGCGCCAGCAGCTTGGACGCTGTAGCCAATGAGCAGTTCTTC.

J is TRBJ2-2 and V is TRBV12-5; TRBD1 agrees at 7 bases. Germline V gene sequence: CDR1 LGHNT, CDR2 FRNRAP. The CDR3 is made up of 12 amino acids. J gave up 6 bases and V 6 bases, and 1 base lay outside the gene matches. CDR3 residues: CASGTGAGELFF. The DNA of the CDR3 is TGTGCTAGTGGAACAGGGGCCGGGGAGCTGTTTTTT.

This clone was detected only once. This sequence joins TRBV5-6 and TRBJ2-5; the match to TRBD1 covers 7 bases. Germline V gene data show CDR1 as SGHDT and CDR2 as YYEEEE. This CDR3 spans 15 amino acids. Germline trimming cut 5 bases from V and 6 bases from J; bases unmatched to any gene: 13. The CDR3, as DNA: TGTGCCAGCAGTTTAGACCCGACAGGGAAGAAGACCCAGTACTTC. Its protein is CASSLDPTGKKTQYF.

The gene calls are TRBV28 and TRBJ2-5, with 12 bases identical to TRBD2. Germline CDR1 MDHEN, CDR2 SYDVKM. Losses at the gene ends were 1 base for V and 7 bases for J; bases not matched to a gene: 7. There are 16 residues in the CDR3. The CDR3 region has the DNA TGTGCCAGCAGTTTATTGGCTAGCGGGGGGGCAGGGACCCAGTACTTC. Translated: CASSLLASGGAGTQYF.

The gene calls are TRBV5-1 and TRBJ2-2; tentative D call: TRBD1 (6 bases). The length of the CDR3 is 16 residues. V gave up 2 bases and J gave up 3 bases, with 14 bases separating them. Germline CDR1 SGHRS, CDR2 YFSETQ. The CDR3 loop reads CASSFSRGADTGELFF. In nucleotides, the CDR3 is TGCGCCAGCAGCTTCTCCAGGGGCGCCGACACCGGGGAGCTGTTTTTT.

Notes on this clone: The junction departs from the called germline gene at one end, perhaps through a read error. CDR3 bases: TGTGCCAGCAGCCAGGGACTATACGAGCGGTACTTC. Translation: CASSQGLYERYF. The chain links TRBV7-8 to TRBJ2-7; TRBD2 matches 7 bases. CDR1 and CDR2 from the germline V gene are SGHVS and FQNEAQ. CDR3 size: 12 residues.

V is TRBV30 and J is TRBJ1-1; TRBD1 agrees at 9 bases. Germline CDR1 is GTSNPN and CDR2 is SVGIG (reference sequence). The CDR3 is 13 amino acids. V was clipped by 2 bases and J by 9 bases; unmatched bases: 7. Here the CDR3 reads CAWSPGTGHKAFF. The DNA for the CDR3 is TGTGCCTGGAGTCCCGGGACAGGGCATAAAGCTTTCTTT.

This chain connects TRBV5-6 to TRBJ1-5; no clear D gene. The germline gives CDR1 SGHDT, CDR2 YYEEEE. The V end lost 3 bases, the J end lost 0 bases, and 7 bases lay between the germline ends. This CDR3 has 14 amino acids. DNA of the CDR3: TGTGCCAGCAGCTCCCTCGGTAGCAATCAGCCCCAGCATTTT. Protein product: CASSSLGSNQPQHF.

In the case of this clone: The same CDR3 can be traced to other DNA sequences in this sample. J is TRBJ1-2 and V is TRBV5-4; a possible D gene is TRBD1 (6 bases). With 4 bases removed from V and 8 bases from J, the gap between germline ends came to 15 bases. The CDR3 has 13 amino acids. The germline V gene encodes CDR1 SGHNT and CDR2 YYREEE (reference sequence). The CDR3 is CASSPTGSDGYTF. CDR3 coding DNA: TGTGCCAGCAGCCCTACAGGGTCGGACGGCTACACCTTC.

This clone was seen a few times. The chain carries TRBV7-2 and TRBJ1-3, with D hard to call. V lost 5 bases and J 0 bases, leaving 8 bases between the germline ends. There are 14 residues in the CDR3. Germline V gene lookup returns CDR1 SGHTA and CDR2 FQGNSA. The CDR3 sequence: CASSAFYSGNTIYF. CDR3 in DNA: TGTGCCAGCAGCGCCTTCTACTCTGGAAACACCATATATTTT.

The rearrangement links TRBV6-1 to TRBJ2-3; 8 nucleotides agree with TRBD2. Germline V gene lookup returns CDR1 MNHNS and CDR2 SASEGT. The CDR3 totals 18 residues. After removal of 2 bases from V and 0 bases from J, the junction contained 10 bases not matched to a gene. This CDR3 is CASSEWGSGGASTDTQYF. The CDR3 bases are TGTGCCAGCAGTGAATGGGGCTCCGGGGGGGCTAGCACAGATACGCAGTATTTT.

The rearrangement links TRBV30 to TRBJ1-3, with a weak D call TRBD1 (5 bases). There are 14 residues in the CDR3. Trimming pared 2 bases from V and 4 bases from J, leaving 12 bases between. The germline V gene encodes CDR1 GTSNPN and CDR2 SVGIG (reference sequence). This CDR3 is CAWSTGLQGNTIYF. The CDR3, as DNA: TGTGCCTGGAGTACGGGACTACAGGGAAACACCATATATTTT. Full variable domain (outside the CDR3, taken from reference TRBV30 and TRBJ1-3): SQTIHQWPATLVQPVGSPLSLECTVEGTSNPNLYWYRQAAGRGLQLLFYSVGIGQISSEVPQNLSASRPQDRQFILSSKKLLLSDSGFYLCAWSTGLQGNTIYFGEGSWLTVV.

This chain connects TRBV7-2 to TRBJ2-2; a weak D match, TRBD2 (5 bases). Per germline, CDR1 SGHTA and CDR2 FQGNSA. The CDR3 covers 15 residues. V lost 1 base, J lost 4 bases, and 10 bases lay in between. In DNA form, the CDR3 reads TGTGCCAGCAGCTTAGAAGGTGGGAGCACCGGGGAGCTGTTTTTT. This translates into CASSLEGGSTGELFF.

The chain has TRBV28 and TRBJ2-7; D may be TRBD2 (5 bases). This CDR3 region has 14 residues. Germline loops: CDR1 MDHEN, CDR2 SYDVKM. Trimming took off 8 bases at V and 7 bases at J, with 21 bases between the two ends. The CDR3 nucleotides are TGTGCCAGCCGGCGAGGACCAACGACGGGGGAGCAGTACTTC. It yields the protein CASRRGPTTGEQYF.

This chain connects TRBV5-1 to TRBJ1-5, with 7 bases that match TRBD1. The CDR3 runs to 15 residues. Germline V CDR1 and CDR2: SGHRS, YFSETQ. Trimming at V came to 4 bases and at J to 5 bases, leaving 9 bases not matched to a gene. CDR3: CASSPGTASDQPQHF. DNA for the CDR3: TGCGCCAGCAGCCCCGGGACAGCCAGCGATCAGCCCCAGCATTTT.

The J gene is TRBJ1-6, the V gene TRBV6-4, with D perhaps matching TRBD1 (5 bases). This CDR3 contains 13 residues. The V end was cut by 2 bases, the J end by 14 bases, with 13 bases between. Germline V gene lookup returns CDR1 MRHNA and CDR2 SNTAGT. Written as DNA, the CDR3 is TGTGCCAGCAGTGACCGAATGGGGGGAACCCTCCACTTT. Amino acids: CASSDRMGGTLHF.

The rearrangement uses TRBV10-3 and TRBJ1-1; 7 bases line up with TRBD1. The CDR3 covers 12 residues. V lost 9 bases, J lost 1 base, and 2 bases stayed unmatched. The germline gives CDR1 ENHRY, CDR2 SYGVKD. For the CDR3, the DNA is TGTGCCATACGGACAGGGAACACTGAAGCTTTCTTT. Translation: CAIRTGNTEAFF.

The chain carries TRBV7-8 and TRBJ2-1, with D possibly TRBD1 on 6 matching bases. Germline CDR1 is SGHVS and CDR2 is FQNEAQ. Trimming stripped 0 bases from V and 7 bases from J, with 13 bases between. The CDR3 has 15 amino acids. The CDR3 nucleotides read TGTGCCAGCAGCTTAGCGGGGGCCCTGAGGAATGAGCAGTTCTTC. It specifies CASSLAGALRNEQFF.

This clone has just a few counts. V gene TRBV6-5 combines with J gene TRBJ2-7; TRBD1 might be the D (6 bases). CDR1 is MNHEY, CDR2 SVGAGI, per germline. Between the trimmed V and J ends, which lost 2 bases and 3 bases, there was a span of 11 bases. There are 14 residues in the CDR3. For the CDR3, the DNA is TGTGCCAGCAGTTACACCCGGGACAACTACGAGCAGTACTTC. This encodes CASSYTRDNYEQYF.

This clone was seen only a few times. The CDR3: CASRTNRGRRNEQFF. CDR3 DNA: TGTGCCAGCAGAACCAACAGGGGGCGGCGGAATGAGCAGTTCTTC. This chain links TRBV11-2 with TRBJ2-1; 9 nucleotides match TRBD1. Trimming at V came to 6 bases and at J to 7 bases, leaving 10 bases not matched to a gene. Germline assignment: CDR1 SGHAT and CDR2 FQNNGV. CDR3 length equals 15 residues.

This chain uses TRBV11-2 with TRBJ2-7; 8 nucleotides line up with TRBD1. The CDR3 is made up of 16 amino acids. V lost 6 bases, J lost 7 bases, and 17 bases stayed unmatched. Germline V lookup: CDR1 SGHAT, CDR2 FQNNGV. The CDR3 DNA follows: TGTGCCAGCAGGATGTGGGCAGGGGGCGCAGGAACTGAGCAGTACTTC. Translating it yields CASRMWAGGAGTEQYF.

This clone came up once. CDR3: CASRRGGTSTDTQYF. The CDR3, as DNA: TGTGCCAGCAGGCGCGGGGGGACTAGCACAGATACGCAGTATTTT. The gene calls are TRBV7-2 and TRBJ2-3, with 8 bases that match TRBD2. V shed 6 bases and J 0 bases; nucleotides not matched to a gene: 5. The CDR3 totals 15 residues. Germline V gene data show CDR1 as SGHTA and CDR2 as FQGNSA.

The CDR3 region is CATSRDITRNSGNTIYF. CDR3 DNA sequence: TGTGCCACCAGCAGAGATATAACCAGAAACTCTGGAAACACCATATATTTT. V is TRBV15 and J is TRBJ1-3, with no clear D. The CDR3 length is 17 residues. Germline V gene sequence: CDR1 LNHNV, CDR2 YYDKDF (reference sequence). The germline V and J ends were trimmed by 0 bases and 0 bases, with 12 bases remaining between them.

This chain joins TRBV20-1 and TRBJ2-7; unclear D gene. The CDR3 is 11 amino acids. The V gene lost 6 bases and the J gene lost 5 bases, with 11 bases spanning the gap. CDR1 is DFQATT, CDR2 SNEGSKA, per germline (reference sequence). The CDR3 is CSASPLDEQYF. The CDR3 nucleotides read TGCAGTGCCTCCCCCTTAGACGAGCAGTACTTC.

This clone occurred once. The chain has TRBV4-2 and TRBJ1-4; 9 bases agree with TRBD1. Germline CDR1 reads LGHNA; CDR2 reads YNFKEQ. The junction had 1 base not matched to a gene; V was cut back by 1 base and J by 4 bases. The CDR3 totals 15 residues. The CDR3 loop reads CASSQGDRDNEKLFF. CDR3 DNA sequence: TGTGCCAGCAGCCAAGGGGACAGGGATAATGAAAAACTGTTTTTT.

This chain joins TRBV28 and TRBJ2-1; 12 nucleotides align to TRBD1. The CDR3 consists of 15 residues. CDR1 and CDR2 (germline): MDHEN, SYDVKM. V gave up 6 bases and J gave up 8 bases; unmatched junction bases: 8. CDR3 in DNA: TGTGCCAGCAGGACGGGACAGGGGGCGTCCGATGAGCAGTTCTTC. As protein: CASRTGQGASDEQFF.

The V call is TRBV27, the J call TRBJ2-7; D is possibly TRBD2 (6 bases). Deletions cut 0 bases from V and 3 bases from J, with 15 bases between. This CDR3 is built from 16 residues. CDR1 is MNHEY, CDR2 SMNVEV, per germline (reference sequence). The CDR3 region is CASSLSGLREYYEQYF. The CDR3 coding sequence is TGTGCCAGCAGTTTATCAGGACTGCGGGAATACTACGAGCAGTACTTC.

The CDR3 loop reads CASSGGRIRGYEQYF. As DNA, the CDR3 is TGTGCCAGCAGTGGCGGCAGAATAAGGGGTTACGAGCAGTACTTC. This chain uses TRBV6-5 with TRBJ2-7; tentatively, D is TRBD1 (5 bases). This CDR3 comprises 15 residues. V lost 5 bases to trimming and J lost 4 bases, with 18 bases between them. Germline V gives CDR1 MNHEY, CDR2 SVGAGI.

J is TRBJ2-3 and V is TRBV7-9, with D unclear. Germline lookup yields CDR1 SEHNR and CDR2 FQNEAQ (reference sequence). Trimming removed 9 bases from V and 2 bases from J, with 12 bases in between. CDR3 length: 13 residues. The CDR3 sequence: CASRGPYTDTQYF. In DNA, the CDR3 is TGTGCCAGTCGTGGGCCCTACACAGATACGCAGTATTTT.